These 21 T cell receptor beta chains were all obtained from the same sample, sequenced in a study of OX40 agonist ivuxolimab in advanced cancers. Method: immunoSEQ multiplex PCR; TCRdb's copy keeps in-frame clones and lacks some. The table records more than 45,000 clones, approximately 82% of them present only once. Sequencing was performed on CD4+ or CD8+ T cells sorted from blood, taken in a trial of the OX40 agonist ivuxolimab. The receptors shown here come from an adult with an advanced solid tumor such as melanoma, head and neck, liver or kidney cancer.

The rearrangement links TRBV28 to TRBJ2-7, with TRBD1 matching over 9 bases. The germline V gene has CDR1 MDHEN and CDR2 SYDVKM. V dropped 6 bases and J dropped 2; count of bases not matched to a gene: 14. This CDR3 region has 17 residues. Written as DNA, the CDR3 is TGTGCCAGCAGATACCCACCGGGACAGGGAAAGGCCTACGAGCAGTACTTC. This encodes CASRYPPGQGKAYEQYF.

This rearrangement joins TRBV6-5 to TRBJ2-7, with D unresolved. The CDR3 has 12 residues. The V gene's germline CDR1 is MNHEY and CDR2 SVGAGI. V was cut by 4 bases and J by 4 bases, with 8 bases left in between. The CDR3 spells CASSWGRYEQYF. CDR3 coding DNA: TGTGCCAGCAGTTGGGGTAGGTACGAGCAGTACTTC.

There are a few counts of this clone. The V and J genes are TRBV5-6 and TRBJ2-5, with TRBD2 matching over 13 bases. Germline V gives CDR1 SGHDT, CDR2 YYEEEE. This CDR3 has 13 residues. J lost 11 bases, V lost 4 bases, and 5 bases had no gene match. In DNA form, the CDR3 reads TGTGCCAGCAGCCTCGGACTAGCGGGGGTGCAGTACTTC. Protein product: CASSLGLAGVQYF.

The rearrangement uses TRBV5-6 and TRBJ2-6; D gene unclear. Trimming left V 1 base short and J 0 bases short, with 5 bases between. Germline V gene sequence: CDR1 SGHDT, CDR2 YYEEEE. This CDR3 region has 15 residues. The DNA of the CDR3 is TGTGCCAGCAGCTTGATAGCCTCTGGGGCCAACGTCCTGACTTTC. Its translation is CASSLIASGANVLTF. The whole variable domain, filled in from reference TRBV5-6 and TRBJ2-6, reads DAGVTQSPTHLIKTRGQQVTLRCSPKSGHDTVSWYQQALGQGPQFIFQYYEEEERQRGNFPDRFSGHQFPNYSSELNVNALLLGDSALYLCASSLIASGANVLTFGAGSRLTVL.

This chain links TRBV7-9 with TRBJ2-7; TRBD2 agrees at 12 bases. This CDR3 comprises 14 residues. Trimming removed 5 bases from V and 6 bases from J; junction bases left unmatched: 5. Germline V gene lookup returns CDR1 SEHNR and CDR2 FQNEAQ (reference sequence). In nucleotides, the CDR3 is TGTGCCAGCAGCCCTGGACTAGCGGGAAGCGAGCAGTACTTC. It yields the protein CASSPGLAGSEQYF.

About this clone itself: Its ends do not fully match the called genes, so a read error is possible. The identical CDR3 is also encoded by other nucleotide sequences in the sample. This chain links TRBV6-5 with TRBJ1-2; D remains unclear. CDR3 length: 14 amino acids. CDR1 and CDR2 from the germline V gene are MNHEY and SVGAGI. The CDR3 region has the DNA TGTGCCAGCAGCTACTCCGGCCTGACGGGAGGCTACACCTTC. Residues: CASSYSGLTGGYTF.

This clone was observed a single time. The genes are TRBV6-1 and TRBJ1-5; D gene uncertain. Germline V gene data show CDR1 as MNHNS and CDR2 as SASEGT. The CDR3 loop spans 15 amino acids. Trimming removed 7 bases at V and 1 base at J, with 14 bases between. For the CDR3, the DNA is TGTGCCAGCAACCCAGATTGGGGAAGCAATCAGCCCCAGCATTTT. Amino acids: CASNPDWGSNQPQHF.

This chain links TRBV27 with TRBJ1-5; tentative D call: TRBD1 (6 bases). CDR3 length: 14 amino acids. Per germline, CDR1 MNHEY and CDR2 SMNVEV (reference sequence). The V gene lost 3 bases and the J gene lost 1 base, with 7 bases spanning the gap. The CDR3 is CASSFQGSNQPQHF. The DNA for the CDR3 is TGTGCCAGCAGTTTCCAGGGGAGCAATCAGCCCCAGCATTTT.

This chain uses TRBV6-1 with TRBJ1-1; D call uncertain. CDR3 length: 14 amino acids. CDR1 is MNHNS, CDR2 SASEGT, per germline. Trimming pared 5 bases from V and 5 bases from J, leaving 15 bases between. The CDR3 DNA reads as TGTGCCAGCAGTTCCTGGACCGGCGCGACTGAAGCTTTCTTT. Protein sequence: CASSSWTGATEAFF.

This chain connects TRBV5-4 to TRBJ1-1, with D unresolved. Germline loops: CDR1 SGHNT, CDR2 YYREEE (reference sequence). The CDR3 is 13 amino acids. V was shortened by 4 bases and J by 5 bases, with 12 bases between the two germline ends. Here the CDR3 DNA reads TGTGCCAGCAGCGCTTCCCGGGAGACTGAAGCTTTCTTT. This gives the protein CASSASRETEAFF.

This chain joins TRBV19 and TRBJ1-2; 11 nucleotides line up with TRBD1. Germline lookup yields CDR1 LNHDA and CDR2 SQIVND (reference sequence). This CDR3 is built from 14 residues. J lost 4 bases, V lost 6 bases, and 4 bases had no gene match. The CDR3 DNA follows: TGTGCCAGTAGAGCCGGACAGGGGGCCTATGGCTACACCTTC. Its protein product is CASRAGQGAYGYTF.

The chain uses TRBV27 and TRBJ2-3, with unresolved D. The CDR3 has 12 amino acids. V lost 0 bases, J lost 8 bases, and 6 bases lay in between. Per the germline V gene, CDR1 is MNHEY and CDR2 is SMNVEV (reference sequence). This CDR3 reads CASSLSPGTQYF. DNA for the CDR3: TGTGCCAGCAGTTTATCGCCAGGTACGCAGTATTTT.

The chain uses TRBV28 and TRBJ2-2; D is perhaps TRBD1 (6 bases). CDR1 MDHEN and CDR2 SYDVKM come from the germline V gene. The CDR3 is made up of 16 amino acids. With 2 bases removed from V and 3 bases from J, the gap between germline ends came to 13 bases. The DNA for the CDR3 is TGTGCCAGCAGTTTACCGGGGACAACTTACACCGGGGAGCTGTTTTTT. This encodes CASSLPGTTYTGELFF.

V gene TRBV7-2 combines with J gene TRBJ2-3; 12 bases fit TRBD2. The CDR3 has 19 amino acids. Per the germline V gene, CDR1 is SGHTA and CDR2 is FQGNSA. Unmatched junction bases numbered 13, after V lost 5 bases and J lost 1 base. CDR3 amino acids: CASSTRLAGAPRGTDTQYF. In nucleotides, the CDR3 is TGTGCCAGCAGCACCCGACTAGCGGGGGCCCCTCGCGGCACAGATACGCAGTATTTT.

The rearrangement joins TRBV5-8 to TRBJ2-5; unclear D gene. V was trimmed by 0 bases and J by 1 base, leaving 10 bases between them. The germline V gene has CDR1 SGHTS and CDR2 YDEGEE. The CDR3 is made up of 15 amino acids. The chain's CDR3 is CASSLGRQVQETQYF. CDR3 bases: TGTGCCAGCAGCTTGGGGCGACAAGTCCAAGAGACCCAGTACTTC.

This chain links TRBV7-2 with TRBJ2-6, with D tentatively TRBD1 (6 bases). With 2 bases removed from V and 2 bases from J, the gap between germline ends came to 7 bases. The length of the CDR3 is 15 residues. The germline CDR1 and CDR2 sequences are SGHTA and FQGNSA. CDR3 sequence (DNA): TGTGCCAGCAGCTTACAGGGGACTGGGGCCAACGTCCTGACTTTC. Its protein product is CASSLQGTGANVLTF.

The V and J genes are TRBV28 and TRBJ2-1, with 9 nucleotides matching TRBD1. Looked up from germline, CDR1 is MDHEN and CDR2 is SYDVKM. This CDR3 is 15 amino acids long. V shed 10 bases, J shed 6 bases, and the junction held 13 bases outside the gene matches. The CDR3 spells CATTLGQGGGNEQFF. CDR3 DNA sequence: TGTGCCACCACACTGGGACAGGGAGGGGGCAATGAGCAGTTCTTC.

The rearrangement uses TRBV5-6 and TRBJ2-7, with D unclear. V was clipped by 7 bases and J by 3 bases, with 17 bases between them. Germline V CDR1 and CDR2: SGHDT, YYEEEE. The CDR3 extends over 14 amino acids. The CDR3 sequence is CASRIMGYSYEQYF. The CDR3, as DNA: TGTGCCAGCCGGATTATGGGTTATAGCTACGAGCAGTACTTC.

V usage is TRBV6-1 and J usage is TRBJ1-4, with a weak D call TRBD1 (6 bases). The length of the CDR3 is 13 residues. Germline loops: CDR1 MNHNS, CDR2 SASEGT. Trimming left V 11 bases short and J 4 bases short, with 14 bases between. Here the CDR3 reads CAVSGQHNEKLFF. CDR3 DNA sequence: TGTGCCGTATCCGGACAGCATAATGAAAAACTGTTTTTT.

J is TRBJ1-1 and V is TRBV19, with a tentative D call TRBD1 (5 bases). From germline, CDR1 is LNHDA and CDR2 SQIVND (reference sequence). The CDR3 is made up of 15 amino acids. Trimming took 0 bases from V and 5 from J, leaving 13 bases between them. The DNA for the CDR3 is TGTGCCAGTAGTATAGACGGGGCGCGGGGGACTGAAGCTTTCTTT. It encodes CASSIDGARGTEAFF.

The chain couples TRBV6-9 to TRBJ1-1; D perhaps matches TRBD1 (6 bases). The CDR3 totals 13 residues. V lost 7 bases to trimming and J lost 4 bases, with 13 bases between them. Germline V gene data show CDR1 as MNHGY and CDR2 as SVAAGI. The CDR3 reads CASNKQGSTEAFF. The CDR3 nucleotides are TGTGCCAGCAATAAGCAGGGGAGCACTGAAGCTTTCTTT.